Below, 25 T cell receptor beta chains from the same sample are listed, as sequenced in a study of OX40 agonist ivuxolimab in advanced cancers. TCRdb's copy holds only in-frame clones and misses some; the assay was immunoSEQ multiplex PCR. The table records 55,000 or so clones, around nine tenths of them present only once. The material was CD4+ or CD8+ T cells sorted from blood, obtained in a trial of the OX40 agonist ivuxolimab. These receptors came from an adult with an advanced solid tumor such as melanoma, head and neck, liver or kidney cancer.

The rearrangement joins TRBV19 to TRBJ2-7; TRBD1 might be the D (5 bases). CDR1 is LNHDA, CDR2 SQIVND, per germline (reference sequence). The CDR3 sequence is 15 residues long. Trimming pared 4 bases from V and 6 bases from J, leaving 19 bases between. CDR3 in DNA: TGTGCCAGTAGTACGTCAACGACAATCCAGGGCGAGCAGTACTTC. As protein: CASSTSTTIQGEQYF.

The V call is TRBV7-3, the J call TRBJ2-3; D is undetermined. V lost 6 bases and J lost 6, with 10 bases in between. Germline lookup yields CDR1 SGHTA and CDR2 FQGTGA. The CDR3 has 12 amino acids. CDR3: CASSETGDTQYF. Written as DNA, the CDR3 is TGTGCCAGCAGTGAAACCGGGGATACGCAGTATTTT.

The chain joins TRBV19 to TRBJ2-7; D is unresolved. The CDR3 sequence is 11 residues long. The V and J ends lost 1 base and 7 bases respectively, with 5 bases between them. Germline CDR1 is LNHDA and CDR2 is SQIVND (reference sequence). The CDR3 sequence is CASSIVGEQYF. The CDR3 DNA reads TGTGCCAGTAGTATAGTGGGTGAGCAGTACTTC.

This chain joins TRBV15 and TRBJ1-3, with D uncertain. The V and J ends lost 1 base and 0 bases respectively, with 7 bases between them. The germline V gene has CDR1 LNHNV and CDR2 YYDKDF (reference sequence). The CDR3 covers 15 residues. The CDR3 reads CATSRAGDSGNTIYF. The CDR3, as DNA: TGTGCCACCAGCAGAGCGGGTGACTCTGGAAACACCATATATTTT.

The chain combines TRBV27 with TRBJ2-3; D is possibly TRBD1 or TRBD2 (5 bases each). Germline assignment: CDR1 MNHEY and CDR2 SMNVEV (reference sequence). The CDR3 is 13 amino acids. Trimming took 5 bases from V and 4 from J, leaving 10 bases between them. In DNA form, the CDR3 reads TGTGCCAGCAGTCGGGGACGCCCAGATACGCAGTATTTT. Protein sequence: CASSRGRPDTQYF.

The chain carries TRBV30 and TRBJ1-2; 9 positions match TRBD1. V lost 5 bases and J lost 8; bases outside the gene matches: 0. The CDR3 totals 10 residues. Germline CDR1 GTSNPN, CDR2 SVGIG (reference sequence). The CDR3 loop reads CAWGTGGYTF. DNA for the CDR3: TGTGCCTGGGGGACAGGGGGCTACACCTTC.

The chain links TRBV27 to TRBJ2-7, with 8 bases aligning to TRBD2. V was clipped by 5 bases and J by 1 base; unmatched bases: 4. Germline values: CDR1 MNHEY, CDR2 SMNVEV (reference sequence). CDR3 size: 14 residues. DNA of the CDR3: TGTGCCAGCAGTCTTGGGACTAGTTCCTACGAGCAGTACTTC. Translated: CASSLGTSSYEQYF.

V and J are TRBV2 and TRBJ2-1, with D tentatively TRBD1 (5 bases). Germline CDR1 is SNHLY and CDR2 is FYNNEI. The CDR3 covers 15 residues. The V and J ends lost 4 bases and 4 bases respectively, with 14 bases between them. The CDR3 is CASSVQGPGYNEQFF. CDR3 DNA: TGTGCCAGCAGTGTACAAGGACCAGGGTACAATGAGCAGTTCTTC.

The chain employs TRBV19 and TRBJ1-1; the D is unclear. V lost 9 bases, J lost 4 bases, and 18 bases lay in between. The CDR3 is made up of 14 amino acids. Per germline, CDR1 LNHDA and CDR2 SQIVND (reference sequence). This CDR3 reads CASSPAPGVTEAFF. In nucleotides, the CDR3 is TGTGCCAGCTCGCCCGCCCCTGGGGTCACTGAAGCTTTCTTT.

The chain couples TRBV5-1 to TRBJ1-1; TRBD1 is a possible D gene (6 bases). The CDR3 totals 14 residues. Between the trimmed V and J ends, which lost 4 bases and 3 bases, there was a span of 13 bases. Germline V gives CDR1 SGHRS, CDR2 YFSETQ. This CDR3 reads CASSRGGKDTEAFF. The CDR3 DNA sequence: TGCGCCAGCAGCCGAGGGGGTAAGGACACTGAAGCTTTCTTT. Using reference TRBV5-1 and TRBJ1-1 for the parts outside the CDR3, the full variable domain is KAGVTQTPRYLIKTRGQQVTLSCSPISGHRSVSWYQQTPGQGLQFLFEYFSETQRNKGNFPGRFSGRQFSNSRSEMNVSTLELGDSALYLCASSRGGKDTEAFFGQGTRLTVV.

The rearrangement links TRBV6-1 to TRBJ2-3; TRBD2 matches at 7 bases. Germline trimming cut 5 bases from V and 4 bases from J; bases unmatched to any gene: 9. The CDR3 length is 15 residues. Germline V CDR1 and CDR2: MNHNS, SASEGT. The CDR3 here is CASSHLAAKSDTQYF. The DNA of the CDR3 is TGTGCCAGCAGTCACCTAGCGGCAAAGTCAGATACGCAGTATTTT.

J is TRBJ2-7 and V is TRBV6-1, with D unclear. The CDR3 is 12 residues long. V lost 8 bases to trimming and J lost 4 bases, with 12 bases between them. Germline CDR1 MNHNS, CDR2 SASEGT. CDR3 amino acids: CASGQVLYEQYF. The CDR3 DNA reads TGTGCCAGCGGGCAGGTCCTATACGAGCAGTACTTC.

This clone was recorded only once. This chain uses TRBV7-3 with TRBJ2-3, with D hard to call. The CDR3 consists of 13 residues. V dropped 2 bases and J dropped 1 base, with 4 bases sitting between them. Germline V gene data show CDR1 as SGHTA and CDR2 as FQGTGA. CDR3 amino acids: CASSLDGTDTQYF. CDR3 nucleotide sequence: TGTGCCAGCAGCTTAGACGGCACAGATACGCAGTATTTT.

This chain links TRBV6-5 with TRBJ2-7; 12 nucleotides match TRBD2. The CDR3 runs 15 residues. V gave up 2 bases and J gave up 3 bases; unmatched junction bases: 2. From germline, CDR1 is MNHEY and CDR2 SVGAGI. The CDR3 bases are TGTGCCAGCAGTTACGGACTAGCGGGAAACTACGAGCAGTACTTC. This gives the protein CASSYGLAGNYEQYF.

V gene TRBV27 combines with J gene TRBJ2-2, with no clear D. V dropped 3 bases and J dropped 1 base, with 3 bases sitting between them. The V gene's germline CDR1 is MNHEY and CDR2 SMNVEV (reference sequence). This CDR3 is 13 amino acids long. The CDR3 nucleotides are TGTGCCAGCAGTTTCGGGAACACCGGGGAGCTGTTTTTT. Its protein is CASSFGNTGELFF.

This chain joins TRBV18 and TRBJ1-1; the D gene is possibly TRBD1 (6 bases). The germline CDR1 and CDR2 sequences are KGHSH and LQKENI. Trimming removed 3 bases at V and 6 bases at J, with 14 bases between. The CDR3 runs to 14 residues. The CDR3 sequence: CASSPLTGRAEAFF. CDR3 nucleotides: TGTGCCAGCTCACCCCTAACAGGGAGGGCTGAAGCTTTCTTT.

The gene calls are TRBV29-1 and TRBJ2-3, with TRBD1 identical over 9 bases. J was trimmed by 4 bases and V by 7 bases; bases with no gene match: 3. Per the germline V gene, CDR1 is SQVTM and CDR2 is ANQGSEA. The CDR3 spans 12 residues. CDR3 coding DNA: TGCAGCGCCGGGACAGGGCCAGATACGCAGTATTTT. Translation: CSAGTGPDTQYF.

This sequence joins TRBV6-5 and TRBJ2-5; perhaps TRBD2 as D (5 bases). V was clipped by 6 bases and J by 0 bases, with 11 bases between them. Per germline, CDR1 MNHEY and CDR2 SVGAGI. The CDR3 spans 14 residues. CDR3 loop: CASRLSGNQETQYF. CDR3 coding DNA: TGTGCCAGCAGACTCTCCGGGAACCAAGAGACCCAGTACTTC.

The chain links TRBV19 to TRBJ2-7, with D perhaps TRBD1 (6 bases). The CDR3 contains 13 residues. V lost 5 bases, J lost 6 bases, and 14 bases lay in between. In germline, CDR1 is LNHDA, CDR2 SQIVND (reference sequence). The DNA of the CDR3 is TGTGCCAGTAGTGAGTACAGGGATGCCGAGCAGTACTTC. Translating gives CASSEYRDAEQYF.

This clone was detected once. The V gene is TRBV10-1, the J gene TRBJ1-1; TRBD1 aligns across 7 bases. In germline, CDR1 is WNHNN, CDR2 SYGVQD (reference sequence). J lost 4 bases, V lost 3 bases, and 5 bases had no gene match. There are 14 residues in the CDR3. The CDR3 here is CASSEATGTTEAFF. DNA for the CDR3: TGCGCCAGCAGTGAAGCGACAGGGACCACTGAAGCTTTCTTT.

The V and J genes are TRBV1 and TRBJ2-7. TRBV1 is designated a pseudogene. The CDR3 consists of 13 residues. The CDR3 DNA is TGCACCAGCAGCCAAGATCAAGGATACGAGCAGTACTTC. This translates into CTSSQDQGYEQYF.

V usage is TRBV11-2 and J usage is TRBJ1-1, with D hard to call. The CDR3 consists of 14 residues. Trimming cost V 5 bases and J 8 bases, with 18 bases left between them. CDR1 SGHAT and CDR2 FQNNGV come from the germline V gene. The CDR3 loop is CASSLLRGVVEAFF. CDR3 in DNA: TGTGCCAGCAGCCTACTGCGGGGTGTGGTGGAAGCTTTCTTT.

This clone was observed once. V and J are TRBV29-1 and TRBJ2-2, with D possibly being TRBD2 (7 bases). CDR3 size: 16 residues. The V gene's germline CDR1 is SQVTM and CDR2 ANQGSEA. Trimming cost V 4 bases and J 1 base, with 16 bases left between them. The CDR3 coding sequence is TGCAGCGTTGCCCGTGGGGGGGGCCAGAACACCGGGGAGCTGTTTTTT. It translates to CSVARGGGQNTGELFF.

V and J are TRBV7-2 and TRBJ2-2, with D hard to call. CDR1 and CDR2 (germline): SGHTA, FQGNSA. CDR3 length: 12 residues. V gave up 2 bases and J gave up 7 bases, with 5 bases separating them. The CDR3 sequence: CASSLYGGELFF. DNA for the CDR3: TGTGCCAGCAGCTTATATGGCGGGGAGCTGTTTTTT.

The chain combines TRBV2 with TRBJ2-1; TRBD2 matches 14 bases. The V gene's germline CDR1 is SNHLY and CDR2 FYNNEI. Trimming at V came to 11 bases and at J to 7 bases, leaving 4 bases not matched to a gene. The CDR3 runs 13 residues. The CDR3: CASGLAGVNEQFF. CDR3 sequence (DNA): TGTGCCTCGGGACTAGCGGGAGTGAATGAGCAGTTCTTC.